The clone carrying this TCR beta chain appeared once. What it binds is unknown. The data were taken from a study of T-cell memory formation after mild COVID-19. Broader study findings: That cross-reactive memory joined was suggested by some responding clones appearing in pre-infection memory.

TCRdb redid the calling of the 5' RACE reads with MiXCR, one entry per CDR3 protein. The data contain 140,000 to 150,000 distinct CDR3 sequences, about 23% of them seen just once; the ten biggest clones take up roughly a quarter. The CDR3 is made up of 13 amino acids. CDR1 is GTSNPN and CDR2 is SVGIG in the germline V gene (reference sequence). V was cut by 0 bases and J by 5 bases, with 8 bases left in between. J is TRBJ1-5 and V is TRBV30, with D unclear. Input material: PBMCs or a T cell subset sorted from them (not recorded which). This sequence originates from an adult woman who had mild COVID-19 (a few samples of this study predate the infection). Cell type and time point are not known. As DNA, the CDR3 is TGTGCCTGGAGTGTGGGTGCGGATCAGCCCCAGCATTTT. Residues: CAWSVGADQPQHF.